This TCR beta chain emerged from a study of glioma-infiltrating T cells. The study's findings and limits: Tissue and blood shared very few CDR3 sequences. Non-neoplastic patients had below-expected tissue-blood divergence, while all gliomas exceeded expectation.

Using RNA template, CDR3s of TCR alpha and beta were amplified with iRepertoire arm-PCR. TCRdb re-analysed the multiplex PCR reads in MiXCR, keeping a single row per CDR3 protein. The table includes under 200,000 distinct CDR3 sequences, roughly two fifths detected once. This clonotype was seen at least ten times. No antigen is known for it. V trimming: 3 bases; J trimming: 7 bases; junction bases outside the gene matches: 2. The CDR3 runs 13 residues. Germline V gene data show CDR1 as KGHSH and CDR2 as LQKENI. Sequencing used glioma tissue, nonneoplastic brain tissue, or PBMCs (not recorded which). The source of this sequence is a human donor with low-grade glioma or glioblastoma, undergoing nonglioma brain surgery, or in good health (not recorded which). V gene TRBV18 combines with J gene TRBJ1-1; 10 bases are shared with TRBD1. CDR3 sequence reads: CASSPRDRGEAFF. The CDR3 DNA follows: TGTGCCAGCTCACCCCGGGACAGGGGTGAAGCTTTCTTT.